The following is a T cell receptor (beta chain) sequence with its context. The participants were between about 18 and 90 years old and came from some 23 US areas. This entry is derived from a study of blood T cell repertoires in COVID-19. Overall study: The United States, Italy and Spain supplied acute and convalescent COVID-19 samples. The cDNA or gDNA used as material had been derived from T cells, B-cell-depleted T cells, or PBMCs.

In the authors' methods: Cell counts per sample came from amplifying reference gene primers. Measured with immunoSEQ multiplex PCR; TCRdb has only the in-frame clones, and not every one. That table gives V, J and clone size, and the DNA gave D and trimming. Among 490,000 or so clones, approximately 91% were seen once, and the ten largest hold just over 8%. Material: PBMCs or T cells enriched from blood (not recorded which). The receptor comes from a woman in her fifties or sixties who had recovered from COVID-19.

The CDR3 protein is CAWSDRALGPQHF. DNA for the CDR3: TGTGCCTGGAGTGACAGGGCCTTAGGGCCCCAGCATTTT. The chain is built from TRBV30 and TRBJ1-5, with TRBD1 as a possible D gene (6 bases). Germline-derived CDR1 and CDR2 are GTSNPN and SVGIG (reference sequence). The CDR3 covers 13 residues. Deletions cut 1 base from V and 9 bases from J, with 13 bases between.